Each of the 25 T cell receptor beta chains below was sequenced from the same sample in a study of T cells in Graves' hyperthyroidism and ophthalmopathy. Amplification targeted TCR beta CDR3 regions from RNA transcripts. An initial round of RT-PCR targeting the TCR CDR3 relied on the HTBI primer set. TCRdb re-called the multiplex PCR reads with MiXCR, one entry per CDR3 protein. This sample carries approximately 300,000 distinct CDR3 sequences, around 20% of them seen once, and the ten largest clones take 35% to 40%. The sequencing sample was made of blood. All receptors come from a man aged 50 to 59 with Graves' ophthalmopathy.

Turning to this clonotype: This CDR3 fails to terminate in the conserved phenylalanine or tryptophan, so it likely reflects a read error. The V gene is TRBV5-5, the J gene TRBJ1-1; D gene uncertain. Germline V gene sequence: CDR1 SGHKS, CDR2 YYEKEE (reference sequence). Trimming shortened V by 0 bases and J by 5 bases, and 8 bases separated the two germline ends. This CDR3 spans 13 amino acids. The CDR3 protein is CASSLVGRTEAFV. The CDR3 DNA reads TGTGCCAGCAGCTTGGTAGGGAGAACTGAAGCTTTCGTT.

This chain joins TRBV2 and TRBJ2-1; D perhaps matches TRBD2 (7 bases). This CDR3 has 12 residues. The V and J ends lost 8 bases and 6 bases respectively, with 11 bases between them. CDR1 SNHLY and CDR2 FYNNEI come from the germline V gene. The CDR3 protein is CASLGGVNEQFF. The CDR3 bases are TGTGCCAGCCTAGGGGGGGTCAATGAGCAGTTCTTC.

The chain's CDR3 is CASSLVGPDTQYF. For the CDR3, the DNA is TGTGCCAGCAGCTTGGTGGGGCCAGATACGCAGTATTTT. The chain is built from TRBV5-6 and TRBJ2-3; tentatively, D is TRBD1 (5 bases). V was cut by 0 bases and J by 4 bases, with 6 bases left in between. The CDR3 sequence is 13 residues long. Germline CDR1 is SGHDT and CDR2 is YYEEEE.

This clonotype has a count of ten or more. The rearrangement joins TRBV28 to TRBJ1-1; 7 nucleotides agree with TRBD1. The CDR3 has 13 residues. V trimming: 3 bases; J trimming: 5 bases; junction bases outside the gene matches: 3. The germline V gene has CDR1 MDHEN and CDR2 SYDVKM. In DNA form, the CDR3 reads TGTGCCAGCAGTTTGGCAGGGGGGACTGAAGCTTTCTTT. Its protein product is CASSLAGGTEAFF.

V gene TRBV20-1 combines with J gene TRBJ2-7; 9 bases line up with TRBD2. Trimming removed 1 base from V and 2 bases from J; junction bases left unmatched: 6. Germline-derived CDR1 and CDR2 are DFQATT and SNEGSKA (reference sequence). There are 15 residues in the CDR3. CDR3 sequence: CSARAYRLAAYEQYF. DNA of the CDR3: TGCAGTGCTAGAGCCTATCGACTAGCGGCCTACGAGCAGTACTTC.

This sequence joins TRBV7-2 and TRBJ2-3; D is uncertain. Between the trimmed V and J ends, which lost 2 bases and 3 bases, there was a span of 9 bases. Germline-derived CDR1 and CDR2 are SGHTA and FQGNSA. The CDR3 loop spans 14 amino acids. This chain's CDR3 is CASSLRATTDTQYF. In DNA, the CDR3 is TGTGCCAGCAGCTTACGGGCAACTACAGATACGCAGTATTTT.

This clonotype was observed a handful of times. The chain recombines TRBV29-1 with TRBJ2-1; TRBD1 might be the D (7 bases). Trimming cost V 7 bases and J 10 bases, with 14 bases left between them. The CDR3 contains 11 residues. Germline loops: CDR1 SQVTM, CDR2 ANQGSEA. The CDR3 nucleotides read TGCAGCGGCCAACAGGGGAGGGAGCAGTTCTTC. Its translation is CSGQQGREQFF.

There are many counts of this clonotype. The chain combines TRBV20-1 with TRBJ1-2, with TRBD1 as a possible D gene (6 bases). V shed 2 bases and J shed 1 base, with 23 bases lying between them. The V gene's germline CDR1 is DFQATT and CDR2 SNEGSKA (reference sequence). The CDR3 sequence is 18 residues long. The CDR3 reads CSARSDFLQGPYNYGYTF. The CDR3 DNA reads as TGCAGTGCTAGATCGGATTTCTTACAGGGCCCCTATAACTATGGCTACACCTTC.

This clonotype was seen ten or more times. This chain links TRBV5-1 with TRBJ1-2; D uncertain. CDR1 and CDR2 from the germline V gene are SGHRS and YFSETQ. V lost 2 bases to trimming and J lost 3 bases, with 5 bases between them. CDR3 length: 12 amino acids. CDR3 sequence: CASSFDHYGYTF. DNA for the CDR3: TGCGCCAGCAGCTTCGACCACTATGGCTACACCTTC.

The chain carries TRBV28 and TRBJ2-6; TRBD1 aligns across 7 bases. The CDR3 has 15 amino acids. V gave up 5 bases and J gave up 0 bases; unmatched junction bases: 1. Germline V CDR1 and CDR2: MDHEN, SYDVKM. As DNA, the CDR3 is TGTGCCAGCAGTACAGGGGTCTCTGGGGCCAACGTCCTGACTTTC. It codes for CASSTGVSGANVLTF.

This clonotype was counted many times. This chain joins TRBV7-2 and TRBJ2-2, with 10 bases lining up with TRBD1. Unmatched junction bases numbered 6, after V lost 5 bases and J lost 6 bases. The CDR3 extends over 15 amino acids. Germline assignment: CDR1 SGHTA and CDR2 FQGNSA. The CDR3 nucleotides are TGTGCCAGCAGCACGGGACAGGGGACATCCGGGGAGCTGTTTTTT. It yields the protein CASSTGQGTSGELFF.

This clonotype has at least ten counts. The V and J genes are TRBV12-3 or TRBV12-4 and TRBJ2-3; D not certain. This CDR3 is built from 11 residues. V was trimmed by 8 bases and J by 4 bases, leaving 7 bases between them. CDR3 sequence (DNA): TGTGCCAGCGCCCGGGCAGATACGCAGTATTTT. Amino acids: CASARADTQYF.

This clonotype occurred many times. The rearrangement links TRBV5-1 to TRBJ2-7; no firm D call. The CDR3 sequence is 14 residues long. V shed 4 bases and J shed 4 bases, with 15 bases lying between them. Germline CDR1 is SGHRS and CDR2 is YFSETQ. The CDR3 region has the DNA TGCGCCAGCAGCGATTACCTGGACGGATACGAGCAGTACTTC. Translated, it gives CASSDYLDGYEQYF. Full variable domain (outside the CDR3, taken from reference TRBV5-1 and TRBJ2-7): KAGVTQTPRYLIKTRGQQVTLSCSPISGHRSVSWYQQTPGQGLQFLFEYFSETQRNKGNFPGRFSGRQFSNSRSEMNVSTLELGDSALYLCASSDYLDGYEQYFGPGTRLTVT.

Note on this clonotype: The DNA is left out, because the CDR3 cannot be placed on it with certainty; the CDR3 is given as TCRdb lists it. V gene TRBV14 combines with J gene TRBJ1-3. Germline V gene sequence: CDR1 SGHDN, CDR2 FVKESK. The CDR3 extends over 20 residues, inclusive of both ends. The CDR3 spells CASGTSGGYEQYFGPDTIYF.

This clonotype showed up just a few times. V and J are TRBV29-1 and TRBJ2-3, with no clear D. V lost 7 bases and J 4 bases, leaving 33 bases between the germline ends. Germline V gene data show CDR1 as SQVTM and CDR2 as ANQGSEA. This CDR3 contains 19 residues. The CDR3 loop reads CSANPPLRSNSERADTQYF. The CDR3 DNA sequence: TGCAGCGCCAACCCACCATTACGGTCCAATTCCGAAAGGGCAGATACGCAGTATTTT.

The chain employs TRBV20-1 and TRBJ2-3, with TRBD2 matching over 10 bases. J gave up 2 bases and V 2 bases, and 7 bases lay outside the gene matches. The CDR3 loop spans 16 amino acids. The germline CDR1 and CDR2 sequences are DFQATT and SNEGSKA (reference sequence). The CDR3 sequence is CSARRLAGGNTDTQYF. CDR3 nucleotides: TGCAGTGCTAGACGCTTAGCGGGGGGTAACACAGATACGCAGTATTTT.

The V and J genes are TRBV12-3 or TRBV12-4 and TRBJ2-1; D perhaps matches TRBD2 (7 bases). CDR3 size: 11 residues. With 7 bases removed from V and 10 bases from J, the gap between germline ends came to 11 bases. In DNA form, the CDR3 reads TGTGCCAGCACCCGCGGGGGCGAGCAGTTCTTC. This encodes CASTRGGEQFF.

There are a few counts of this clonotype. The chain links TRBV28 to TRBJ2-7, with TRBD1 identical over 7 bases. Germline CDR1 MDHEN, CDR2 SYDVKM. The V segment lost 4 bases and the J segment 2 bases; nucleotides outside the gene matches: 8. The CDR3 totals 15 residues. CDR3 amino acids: CASSSTGRPPYEQYF. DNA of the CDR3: TGTGCCAGCAGTTCGACAGGGCGGCCCCCCTACGAGCAGTACTTC.

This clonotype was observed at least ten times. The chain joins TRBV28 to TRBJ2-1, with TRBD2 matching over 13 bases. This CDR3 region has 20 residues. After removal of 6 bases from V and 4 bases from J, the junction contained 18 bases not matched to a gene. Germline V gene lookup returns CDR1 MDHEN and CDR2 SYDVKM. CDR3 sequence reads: CASRRDSPSGLAGRYNEQFF. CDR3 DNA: TGTGCCAGCAGACGGGACAGCCCCTCGGGACTAGCGGGGCGGTACAATGAGCAGTTCTTC.

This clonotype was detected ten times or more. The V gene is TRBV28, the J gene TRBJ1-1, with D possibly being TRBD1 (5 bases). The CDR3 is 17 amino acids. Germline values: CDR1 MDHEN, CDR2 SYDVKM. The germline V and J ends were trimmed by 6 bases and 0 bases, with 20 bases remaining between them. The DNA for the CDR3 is TGTGCCAGCAGCTCCCCCCGGACACGAACCCTGAACACTGAAGCTTTCTTT. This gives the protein CASSSPRTRTLNTEAFF.

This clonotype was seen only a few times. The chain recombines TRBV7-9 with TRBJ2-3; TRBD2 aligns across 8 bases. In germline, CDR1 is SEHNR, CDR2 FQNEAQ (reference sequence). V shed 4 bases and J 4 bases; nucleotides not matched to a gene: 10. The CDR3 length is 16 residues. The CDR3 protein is CASSSHLAGLSDTQYF. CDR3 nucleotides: TGTGCCAGCAGCTCCCACTTAGCGGGATTATCAGATACGCAGTATTTT.

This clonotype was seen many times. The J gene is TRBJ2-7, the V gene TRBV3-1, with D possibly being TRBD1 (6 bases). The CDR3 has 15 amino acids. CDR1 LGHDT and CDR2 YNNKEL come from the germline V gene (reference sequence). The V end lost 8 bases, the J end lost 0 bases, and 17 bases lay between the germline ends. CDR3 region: CASGFGQILSYEQYF. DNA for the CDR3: TGTGCCAGCGGGTTTGGACAGATCCTCTCCTACGAGCAGTACTTC.

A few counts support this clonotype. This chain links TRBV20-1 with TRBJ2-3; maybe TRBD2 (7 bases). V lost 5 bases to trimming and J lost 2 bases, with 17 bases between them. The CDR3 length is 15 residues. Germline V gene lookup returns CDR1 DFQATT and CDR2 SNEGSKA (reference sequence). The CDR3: CSASGRGALTDTQYF. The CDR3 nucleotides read TGCAGTGCTTCAGGGAGGGGGGCCCTCACAGATACGCAGTATTTT.

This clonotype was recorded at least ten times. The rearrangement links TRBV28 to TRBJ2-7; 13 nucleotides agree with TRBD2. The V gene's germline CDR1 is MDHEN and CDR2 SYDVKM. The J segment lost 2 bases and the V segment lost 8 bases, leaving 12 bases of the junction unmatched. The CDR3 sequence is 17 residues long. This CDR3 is CASCRLAGGKGTYEQYF. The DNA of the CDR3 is TGTGCCAGCTGTCGACTAGCGGGAGGTAAAGGAACCTACGAGCAGTACTTC.

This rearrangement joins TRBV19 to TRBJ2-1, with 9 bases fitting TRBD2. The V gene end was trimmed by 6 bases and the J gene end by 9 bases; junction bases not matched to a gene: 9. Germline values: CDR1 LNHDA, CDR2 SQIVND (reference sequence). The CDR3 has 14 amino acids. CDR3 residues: CASSMREGQAEQFF. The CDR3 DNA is TGTGCCAGTAGCATGCGGGAGGGCCAGGCTGAGCAGTTCTTC. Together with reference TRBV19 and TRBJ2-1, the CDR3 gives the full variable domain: DGGITQSPKYLFRKEGQNVTLSCEQNLNHDAMYWYRQDPGQGLRLIYYSQIVNDFQKGDIAEGYSVSREKKESFPLTVTSAQKNPTAFYLCASSMREGQAEQFFGPGTRLTVL.